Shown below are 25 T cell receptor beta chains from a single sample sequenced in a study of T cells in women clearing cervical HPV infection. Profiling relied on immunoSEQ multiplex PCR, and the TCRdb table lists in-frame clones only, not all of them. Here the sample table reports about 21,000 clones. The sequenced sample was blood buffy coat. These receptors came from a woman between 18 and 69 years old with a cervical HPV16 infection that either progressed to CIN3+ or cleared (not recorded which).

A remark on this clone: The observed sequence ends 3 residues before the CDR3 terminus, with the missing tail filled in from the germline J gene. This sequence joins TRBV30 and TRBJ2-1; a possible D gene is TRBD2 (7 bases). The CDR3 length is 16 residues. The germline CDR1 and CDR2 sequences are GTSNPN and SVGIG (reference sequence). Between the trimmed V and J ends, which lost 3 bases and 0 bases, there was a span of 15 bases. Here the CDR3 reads CAWRYGGGSSYNEQFF. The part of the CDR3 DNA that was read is TGTGCCTGGAGGTATGGGGGCGGGAGCTCCTACAATGAG.

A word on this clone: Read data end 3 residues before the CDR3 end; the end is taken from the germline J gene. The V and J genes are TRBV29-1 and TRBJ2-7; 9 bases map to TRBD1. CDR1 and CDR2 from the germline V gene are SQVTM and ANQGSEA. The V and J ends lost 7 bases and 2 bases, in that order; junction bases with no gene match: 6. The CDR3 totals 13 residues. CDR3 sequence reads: CSANGQGTYEQYF. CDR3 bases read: TGCAGCGCCAATGGACAGGGGACCTACGAG.

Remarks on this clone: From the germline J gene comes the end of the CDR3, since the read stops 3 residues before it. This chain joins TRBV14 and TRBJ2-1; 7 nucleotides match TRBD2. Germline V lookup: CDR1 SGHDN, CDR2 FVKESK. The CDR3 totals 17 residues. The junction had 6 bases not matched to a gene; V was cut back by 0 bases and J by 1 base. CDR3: CASSQDGGRGSYNEQFF. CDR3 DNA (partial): TGTGCCAGCAGCCAAGACGGAGGGAGGGGTTCCTACAATGAG. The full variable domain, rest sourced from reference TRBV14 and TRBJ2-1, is EAGVTQFPSHSVIEKGQTVTLRCDPISGHDNLYWYRRVMGKEIKFLLHFVKESKQDESGMPNNRFLAERTGGTYSTLKVQPAELEDSGVYFCASSQDGGRGSYNEQFFGPGTRLTVL.

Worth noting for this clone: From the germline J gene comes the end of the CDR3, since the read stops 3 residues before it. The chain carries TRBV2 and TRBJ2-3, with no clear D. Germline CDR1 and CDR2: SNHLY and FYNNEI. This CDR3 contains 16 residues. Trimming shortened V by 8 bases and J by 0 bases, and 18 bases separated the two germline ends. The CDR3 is CASQPMERWSTDTQYF. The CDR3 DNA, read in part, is TGTGCCAGCCAGCCAATGGAGCGTTGGAGCACAGATACG. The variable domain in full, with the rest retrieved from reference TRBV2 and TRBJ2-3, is EPEVTQTPSHQVTQMGQEVILRCVPISNHLYFYWYRQILGQKVEFLVSFYNNEISEKSEIFDDQFSVERPDGSNFTLKIRSTKLEDSAMYFCASQPMERWSTDTQYFGPGTRLTVL.

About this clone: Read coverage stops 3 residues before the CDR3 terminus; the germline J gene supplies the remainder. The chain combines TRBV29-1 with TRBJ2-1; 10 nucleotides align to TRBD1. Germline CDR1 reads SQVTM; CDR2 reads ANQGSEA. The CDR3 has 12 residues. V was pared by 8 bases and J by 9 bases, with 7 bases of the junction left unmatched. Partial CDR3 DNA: TGCAGCACCCGACAGGGGGCCCGTGAG. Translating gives CSTRQGARE. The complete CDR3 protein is CSTRQGAREQFF.

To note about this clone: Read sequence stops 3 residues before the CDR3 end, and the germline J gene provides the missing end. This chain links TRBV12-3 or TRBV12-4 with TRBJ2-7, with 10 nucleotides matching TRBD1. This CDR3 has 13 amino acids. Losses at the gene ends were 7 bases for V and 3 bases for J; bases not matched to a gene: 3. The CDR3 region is CASIRDRGYEQYF. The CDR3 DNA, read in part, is TGTGCCAGCATTCGGGACAGGGGCTACGAG.

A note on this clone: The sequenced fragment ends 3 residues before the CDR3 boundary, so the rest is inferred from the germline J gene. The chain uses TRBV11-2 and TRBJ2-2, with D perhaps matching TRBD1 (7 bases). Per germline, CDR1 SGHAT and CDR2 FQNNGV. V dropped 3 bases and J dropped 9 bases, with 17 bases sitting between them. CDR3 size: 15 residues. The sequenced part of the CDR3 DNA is TGTGCCAGCAGCTTCGGGCAGGGGGGTAAAAGGGAG. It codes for CASSFGQGGKRE. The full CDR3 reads CASSFGQGGKRELFF.

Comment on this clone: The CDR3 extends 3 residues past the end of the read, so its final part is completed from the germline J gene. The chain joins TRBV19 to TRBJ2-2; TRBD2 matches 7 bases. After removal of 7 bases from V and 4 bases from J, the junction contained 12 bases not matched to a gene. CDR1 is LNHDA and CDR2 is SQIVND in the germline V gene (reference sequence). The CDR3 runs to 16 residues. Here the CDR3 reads CASTDLREGRTGELFF. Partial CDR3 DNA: TGTGCCAGTACTGATCTGAGGGAGGGGCGCACCGGGGAG.

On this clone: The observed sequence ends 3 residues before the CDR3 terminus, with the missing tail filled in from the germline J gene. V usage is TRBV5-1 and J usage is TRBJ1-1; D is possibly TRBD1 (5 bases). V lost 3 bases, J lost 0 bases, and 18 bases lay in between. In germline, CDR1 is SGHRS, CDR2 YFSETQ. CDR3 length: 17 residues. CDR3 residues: CASSSRGEAYMNTEAFF. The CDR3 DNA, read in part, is TGCGCCAGCAGCTCGAGAGGGGAGGCCTACATGAACACTGAA.

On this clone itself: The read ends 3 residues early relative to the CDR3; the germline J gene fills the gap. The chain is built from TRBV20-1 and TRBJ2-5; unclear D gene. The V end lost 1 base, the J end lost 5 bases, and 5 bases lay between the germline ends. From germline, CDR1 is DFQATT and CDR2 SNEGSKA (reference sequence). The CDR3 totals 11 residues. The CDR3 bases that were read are TGCAGTGCTAGAGCGGTGGAGACC. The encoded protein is CSARAVET. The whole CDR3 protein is CSARAVETQYF.

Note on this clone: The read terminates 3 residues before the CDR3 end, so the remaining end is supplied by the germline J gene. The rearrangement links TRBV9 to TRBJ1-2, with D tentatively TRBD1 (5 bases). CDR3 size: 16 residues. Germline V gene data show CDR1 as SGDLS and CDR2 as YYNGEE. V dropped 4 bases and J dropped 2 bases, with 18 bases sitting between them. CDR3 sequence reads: CASSTDSGARNYGYTF. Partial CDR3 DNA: TGTGCCAGCAGCACCGACAGTGGGGCCCGAAACTATGGC.

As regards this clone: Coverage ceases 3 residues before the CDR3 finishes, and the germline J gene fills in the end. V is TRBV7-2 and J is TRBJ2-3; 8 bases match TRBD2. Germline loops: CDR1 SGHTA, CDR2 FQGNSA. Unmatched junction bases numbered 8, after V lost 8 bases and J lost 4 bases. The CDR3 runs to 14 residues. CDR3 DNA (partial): TGTGCCAGCGGCCGGGAGGGGAGCTCAGATACG. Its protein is CASGREGSSDT. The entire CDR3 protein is CASGREGSSDTQYF.

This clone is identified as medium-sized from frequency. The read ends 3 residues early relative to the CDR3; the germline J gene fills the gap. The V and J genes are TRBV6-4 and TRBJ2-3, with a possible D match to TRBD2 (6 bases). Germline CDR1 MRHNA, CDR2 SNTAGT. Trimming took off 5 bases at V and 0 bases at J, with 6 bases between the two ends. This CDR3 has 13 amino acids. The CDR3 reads CASSSGSTDTQYF. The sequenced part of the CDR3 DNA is TGTGCCAGCAGTAGCGGGAGCACAGATACG.

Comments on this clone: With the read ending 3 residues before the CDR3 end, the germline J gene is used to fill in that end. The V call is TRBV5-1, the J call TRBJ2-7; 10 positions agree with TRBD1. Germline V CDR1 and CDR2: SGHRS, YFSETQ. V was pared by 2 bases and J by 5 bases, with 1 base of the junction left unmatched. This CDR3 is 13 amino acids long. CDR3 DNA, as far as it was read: TGCGCCAGCAGCTTCGGGACAGGGGACGAG. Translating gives CASSFGTGDE. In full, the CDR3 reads CASSFGTGDEQYF.

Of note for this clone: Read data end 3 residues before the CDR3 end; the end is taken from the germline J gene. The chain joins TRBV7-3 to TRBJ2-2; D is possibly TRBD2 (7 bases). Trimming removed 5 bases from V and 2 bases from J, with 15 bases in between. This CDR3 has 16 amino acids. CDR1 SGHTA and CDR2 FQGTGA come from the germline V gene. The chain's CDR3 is CASSPGGHINTGELFF. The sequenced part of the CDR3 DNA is TGTGCCAGCAGCCCGGGGGGACACATAAACACCGGGGAG.

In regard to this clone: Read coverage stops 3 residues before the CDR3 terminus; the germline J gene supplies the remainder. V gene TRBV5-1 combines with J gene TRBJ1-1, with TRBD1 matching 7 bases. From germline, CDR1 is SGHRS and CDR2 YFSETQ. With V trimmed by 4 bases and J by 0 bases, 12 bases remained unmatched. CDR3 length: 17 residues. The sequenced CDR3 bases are TGCGCCAGCAGCCAAGGGACAGAATTTATATTGAACACTGAA. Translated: CASSQGTEFILNTE. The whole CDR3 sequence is CASSQGTEFILNTEAFF.

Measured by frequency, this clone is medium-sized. CDR3 region: CASSLSTGGASDTQYF. The CDR3 bases that were read are TGTGCCAGCAGCCTTTCGACAGGGGGCGCATCAGATACG. The chain combines TRBV7-6 with TRBJ2-3; 10 nucleotides line up with TRBD1. With the read ending 3 residues before the CDR3 end, the germline J gene is used to fill in that end. The CDR3 covers 16 residues. Losses at the gene ends were 5 bases for V and 4 bases for J; bases not matched to a gene: 9. CDR1 and CDR2 from the germline V gene are SGHVS and FNYEAQ.

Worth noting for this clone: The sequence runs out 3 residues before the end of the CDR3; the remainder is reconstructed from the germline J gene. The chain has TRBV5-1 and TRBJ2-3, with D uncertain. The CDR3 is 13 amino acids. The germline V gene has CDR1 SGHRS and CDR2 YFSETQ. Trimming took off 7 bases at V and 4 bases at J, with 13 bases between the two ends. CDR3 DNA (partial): TGCGCCAGCTACGACTTAGTACCAGATACG. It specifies CASYDLVPDT. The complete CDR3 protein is CASYDLVPDTQYF.

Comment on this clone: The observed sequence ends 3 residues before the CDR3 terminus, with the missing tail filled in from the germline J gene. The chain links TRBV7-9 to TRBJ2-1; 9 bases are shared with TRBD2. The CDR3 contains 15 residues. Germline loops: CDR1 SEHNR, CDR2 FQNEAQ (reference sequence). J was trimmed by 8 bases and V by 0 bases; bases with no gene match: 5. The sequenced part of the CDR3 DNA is TGTGCCAGCAGCTTAGCGTCAGGACTAGCGCATGAG. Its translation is CASSLASGLAHE. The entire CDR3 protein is CASSLASGLAHEQFF.

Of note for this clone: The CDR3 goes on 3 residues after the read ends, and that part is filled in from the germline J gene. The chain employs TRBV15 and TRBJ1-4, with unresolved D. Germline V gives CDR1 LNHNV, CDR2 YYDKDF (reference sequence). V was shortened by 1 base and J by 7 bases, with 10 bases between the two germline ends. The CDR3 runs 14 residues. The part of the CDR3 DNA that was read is TGTGCCACCAGCAGAGTCGACACTGCTGAAAAA. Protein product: CATSRVDTAEK. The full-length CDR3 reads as CATSRVDTAEKLFF.

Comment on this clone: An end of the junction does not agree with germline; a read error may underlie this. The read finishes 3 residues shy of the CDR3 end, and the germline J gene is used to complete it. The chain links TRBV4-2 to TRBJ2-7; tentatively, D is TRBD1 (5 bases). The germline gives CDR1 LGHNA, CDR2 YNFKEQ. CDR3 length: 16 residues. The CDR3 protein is CASSQDAAGPSYEQYF. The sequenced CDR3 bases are TGCGCCAGCAGCCAAGATGCGGCAGGGCCCTCCTACGAG.

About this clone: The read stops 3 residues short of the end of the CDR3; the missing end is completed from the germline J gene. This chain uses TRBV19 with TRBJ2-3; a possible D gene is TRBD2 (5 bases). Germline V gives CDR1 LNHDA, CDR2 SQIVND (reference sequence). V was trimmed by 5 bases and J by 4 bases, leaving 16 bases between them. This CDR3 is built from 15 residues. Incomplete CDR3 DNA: TGTGCCAGTAGTGTGTCTCTAGCAGGCGCAGATACG. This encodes CASSVSLAGADT. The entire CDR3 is CASSVSLAGADTQYF.

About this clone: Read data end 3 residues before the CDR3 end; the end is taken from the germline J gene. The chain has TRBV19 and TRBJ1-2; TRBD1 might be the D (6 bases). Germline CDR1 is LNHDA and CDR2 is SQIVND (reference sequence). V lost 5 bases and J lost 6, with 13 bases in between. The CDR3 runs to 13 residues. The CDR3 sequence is CASSQQGLNGYTF. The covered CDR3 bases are TGTGCCAGTAGTCAACAGGGTTTGAATGGC.

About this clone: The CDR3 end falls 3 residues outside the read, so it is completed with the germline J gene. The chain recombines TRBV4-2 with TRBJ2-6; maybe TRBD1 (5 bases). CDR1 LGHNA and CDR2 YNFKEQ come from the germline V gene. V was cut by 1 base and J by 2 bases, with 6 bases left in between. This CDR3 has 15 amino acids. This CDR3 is CASSQGGTGANVLTF. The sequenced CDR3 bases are TGTGCCAGCAGCCAAGGGGGCACTGGGGCCAACGTC.

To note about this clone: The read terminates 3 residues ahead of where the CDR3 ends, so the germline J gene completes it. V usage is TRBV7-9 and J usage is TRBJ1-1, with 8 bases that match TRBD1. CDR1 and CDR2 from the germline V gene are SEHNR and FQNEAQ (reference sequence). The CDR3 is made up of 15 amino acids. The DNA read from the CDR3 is TGTGCCAGCAGCTTTTCGACAGGGGTTGCAGATACG. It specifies CASSFSTGVADT. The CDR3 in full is CASSFSTGVADTAFF.